A selection of T cell receptor beta chains follows, all from one sample in a study of PD-1 blockade in classical Hodgkin lymphoma. The assay was immunoSEQ multiplex PCR, and TCRdb's table has in-frame clones only and misses some. The sample lists about 21,000 clones; around 82% were seen once. The sequencing used peripheral blood mononuclear cells (PBMCs), collected before the fourth cycle of nivolumab. The receptor set was obtained from a human donor with classical Hodgkin lymphoma. Each CDR3 is given with its conserved first and last residue. D genes are given only for firm matches. Only part of the rows carry a size: once, few, many, or a class if the clone is expanded.

TGTGCTAGTGGTTTGGTACTAAACAGGATAAACACTGAAGCTTTCTTT	CASGLVLNRINTEAFF	.	TRBV12-5	once	TRBJ1-1
TGTGCCAGCAGTGTGTCTAGGGGAGCTTTCTTT	CASSVSRGAFF	.	TRBV6-4	.	TRBJ1-1
TGTGCCAGCAGTTTCTGGTCTTGGAGCGGGCTGTACAATGAGCAGTTCTTC	CASSFWSWSGLYNEQFF	.	TRBV28	.	TRBJ2-1
TGCAGCGTTGTCGGATCTAGCGGGGATGCTGAGCAGTTCTTC	CSVVGSSGDAEQFF	TRBD2	TRBV29-1	.	TRBJ2-1
TGTGCCAGCAGTGAAAACAGGGGCCGTGATGAAGCTTTCTTT	CASSENRGRDEAFF	TRBD1	TRBV25-1	medium-sized	TRBJ1-1
TGTGCCAGCAGTCCAGGGGGTTCCTATGAAAAACTGTTTTTT	CASSPGGSYEKLFF	TRBD1	TRBV6-5	.	TRBJ1-4
TGTGCCAGCAAGGGACAGAGAGCCTACGAGCAGTACTTC	CASKGQRAYEQYF	TRBD1	TRBV27	.	TRBJ2-7
TGTGCCAGCAGCCTCTTGACAGGGGGGCCGAACACCGGGGAGCTGTTTTTT	CASSLLTGGPNTGELFF	TRBD1	TRBV14	.	TRBJ2-2
TGTGCCAGCAGCTTAGAGGTCGAACACGAGCAGTACTTC	CASSLEVEHEQYF	.	TRBV7-6	.	TRBJ2-7
TGTGCCAGCAGCTCAAGCGGGAGGATTGGCGAGCAGTACTTC	CASSSSGRIGEQYF	TRBD2	TRBV7-9	.	TRBJ2-7
TGTGCCAGCAGTCCCCGGCAGGGCGAAGCCTACGAGCAGTACTTC	CASSPRQGEAYEQYF	.	TRBV6-6	.	TRBJ2-7
TGTGCCAGCAGCTTATTGGGGCTAGCGAGCTCCTACAATGAGCAGTTCTTC	CASSLLGLASSYNEQFF	.	TRBV7-2	.	TRBJ2-1
TGTGCCAGCAGCTTAGAGTTCTTACAGGGGAACACTGAAGCTTTCTTT	CASSLEFLQGNTEAFF	.	TRBV7-9	once	TRBJ1-1
TGCGCCAGCAGTGATGGGAGTTCGTCTGGAAACACCATATATTTT	CASSDGSSSGNTIYF	.	TRBV10-1	.	TRBJ1-3
TGTGCCAGCTCCCTAAGGACAGGCGACACAGATACGCAGTATTTT	CASSLRTGDTDTQYF	TRBD1	TRBV18	few	TRBJ2-3
TGTGCCAGCAGCTTGGTGCAGCTCCCAGCCGAGCAGTACTTC	CASSLVQLPAEQYF	.	TRBV5-8	.	TRBJ2-7
TGTGCCAGCAGCCCACGGACAGGGGGTATATCTGGGGCCAACGTCCTGACTTTC	CASSPRTGGISGANVLTF	TRBD1	TRBV11-2	.	TRBJ2-6
TGTGCCAGCAGTCTAACCGATGGAAAACTGTTTTTT	CASSLTDGKLFF	.	TRBV27	.	TRBJ1-4
TGTGCCAGCAGTTACTCGGGCACAGATACGCAGTATTTT	CASSYSGTDTQYF	.	TRBV6-5	.	TRBJ2-3
TGTGCCAGTAGCATGGGACTTTTGAACACTGAAGCTTTCTTT	CASSMGLLNTEAFF	.	TRBV19	.	TRBJ1-1
TGTGCCAGCAGTTTTCTCCCCCAGCCCCAGCATTTT	CASSFLPQPQHF	.	TRBV28	.	TRBJ1-5
TGCGCCAGCACCCCCGACAGGGGGCCTGGCGAGCAGTACTTC	CASTPDRGPGEQYF	TRBD1	TRBV5-1	.	TRBJ2-7
TGTGCCAGCAGCTTAGGACGGGGGGGGACAGATACGCAGTATTTT	CASSLGRGGTDTQYF	TRBD2	TRBV11-2	.	TRBJ2-3
TGTGCCAGCAGCTTAACGTGGGGGCAGGGTAACACCGGGGAGCTGTTTTTT	CASSLTWGQGNTGELFF	.	TRBV11-3	.	TRBJ2-2
TGCGCCAGCAGTGAGTCTTACGGGGCGGGACTAGCGGAGATCTCCTACGAGCAGTACTTC	CASSESYGAGLAEISYEQYF	TRBD2	TRBV10-2	.	TRBJ2-7
TGTGCCAGCAGCTCACAGGGGCTCAATCAGCCCCAGCATTTT	CASSSQGLNQPQHF	TRBD1	TRBV13	medium-sized	TRBJ1-5
TGTGCCAGCAGCTTAGTCCAAGTGGGCGGGGAGCTGTTTTTT	CASSLVQVGGELFF	.	TRBV7-9	.	TRBJ2-2
TGTGCCAGCAGCTTAGAGGGGTCGCTAGGGCAGTTCTTC	CASSLEGSLGQFF	.	TRBV7-2	.	TRBJ2-1
TGTGCCAGTAGGAGGGAACGGGGCTCCTACAATGAGCAGTTCTTC	CASRRERGSYNEQFF	.	TRBV19	.	TRBJ2-1
TGTGCCACCAGCAGAGATTCGAGGGGCGCAGATACGCAGTATTTT	CATSRDSRGADTQYF	.	TRBV15	.	TRBJ2-3
TGTGCCAGCAGCTTAGGAGAGCACTCCTACAATGAGCAGTTCTTC	CASSLGEHSYNEQFF	.	TRBV7-2	.	TRBJ2-1
TGCGCCAGCAGCTTGGATACCCGCACAGATACGCAGTATTTT	CASSLDTRTDTQYF	.	TRBV5-1	.	TRBJ2-3
TGTGCCAGCAGTGATTATTTAGCTGGACAAAGTCGGGCCAACGTCCTGACTTTC	CASSDYLAGQSRANVLTF	.	TRBV25-1	.	TRBJ2-6
TGTGCCGGCAGGAGCTCTAGGACAGGGGTTGTCGGGGAGCTGTTTTTT	CAGRSSRTGVVGELFF	TRBD1	TRBV2	.	TRBJ2-2
TGTGCCAGCGGGGGATTCTCCTACAATGAGCAGTTCTTC	CASGGFSYNEQFF	.	TRBV25-1	.	TRBJ2-1
TGTGCTAGTGGGGCCAGTGGCGGCACTGAAGCTTTCTTT	CASGASGGTEAFF	.	TRBV12-5	.	TRBJ1-1
TGTGCCAGCGCGAGGAGAAGCTCCTATAATTCACCCCTCCACTTT	CASARRSSYNSPLHF	.	TRBV14	.	TRBJ1-6
TGTGCCAGAAGCTTGGTAGACCAAGCAGGCTCCTACAATGAGCAGTTCTTC	CARSLVDQAGSYNEQFF	.	TRBV5-3	.	TRBJ2-1
TGTGCCAGCACCCCTCAGGAGTCGGTTGGAACTGAAGCTTTCTTT	CASTPQESVGTEAFF	.	TRBV7-9	.	TRBJ1-1